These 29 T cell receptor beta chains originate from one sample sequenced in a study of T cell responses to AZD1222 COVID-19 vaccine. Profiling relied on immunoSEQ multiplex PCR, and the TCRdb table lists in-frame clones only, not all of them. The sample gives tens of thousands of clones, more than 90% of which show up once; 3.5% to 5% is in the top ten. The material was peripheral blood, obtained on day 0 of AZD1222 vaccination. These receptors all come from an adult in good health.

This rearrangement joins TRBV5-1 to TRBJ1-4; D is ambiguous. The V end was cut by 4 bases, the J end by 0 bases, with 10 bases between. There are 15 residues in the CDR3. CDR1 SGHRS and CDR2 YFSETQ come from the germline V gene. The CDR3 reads CASSETATTNEKLFF. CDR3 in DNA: TGCGCCAGCAGCGAAACAGCCACAACTAATGAAAAACTGTTTTTT. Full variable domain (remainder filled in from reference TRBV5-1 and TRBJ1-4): KAGVTQTPRYLIKTRGQQVTLSCSPISGHRSVSWYQQTPGQGLQFLFEYFSETQRNKGNFPGRFSGRQFSNSRSEMNVSTLELGDSALYLCASSETATTNEKLFFGSGTQLSVL.

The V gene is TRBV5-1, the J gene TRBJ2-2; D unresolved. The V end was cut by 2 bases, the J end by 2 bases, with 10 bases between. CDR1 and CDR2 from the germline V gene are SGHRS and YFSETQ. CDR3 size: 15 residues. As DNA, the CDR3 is TGCGCCAGCAGCTTAATCGAGATTAACACCGGGGAGCTGTTTTTT. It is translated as CASSLIEINTGELFF.

The CDR3 DNA is TGCGCCAGCAGCCCGGGGTTAGGGAGCACAGATACGCAGTATTTT. Protein: CASSPGLGSTDTQYF. V is TRBV5-1 and J is TRBJ2-3; D is perhaps TRBD2 (5 bases). CDR1 SGHRS and CDR2 YFSETQ come from the germline V gene. The CDR3 is 15 amino acids. V lost 4 bases, J lost 0 bases, and 12 bases lay in between.

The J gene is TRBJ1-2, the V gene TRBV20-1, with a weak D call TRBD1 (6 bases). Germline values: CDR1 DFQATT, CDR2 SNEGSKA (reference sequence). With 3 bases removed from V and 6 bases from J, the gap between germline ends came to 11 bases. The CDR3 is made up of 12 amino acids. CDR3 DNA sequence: TGCAGTGCTAGTTGGCAGGGGAATGGCTACACCTTC. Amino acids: CSASWQGNGYTF.

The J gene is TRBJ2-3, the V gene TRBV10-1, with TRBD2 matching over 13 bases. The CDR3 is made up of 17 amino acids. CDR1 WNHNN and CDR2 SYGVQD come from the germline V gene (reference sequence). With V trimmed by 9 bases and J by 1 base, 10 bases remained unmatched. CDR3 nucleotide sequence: TGCGCCAGGTTATCCGGGACTAGCGGGGCGTGCACAGATACGCAGTATTTT. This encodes CARLSGTSGACTDTQYF.

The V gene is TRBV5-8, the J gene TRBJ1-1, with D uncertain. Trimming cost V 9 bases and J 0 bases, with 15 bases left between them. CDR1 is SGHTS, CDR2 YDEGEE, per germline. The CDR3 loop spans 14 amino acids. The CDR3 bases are TGTGCCAACCTCCGGAGTCGGGTGAACACTGAAGCTTTCTTT. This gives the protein CANLRSRVNTEAFF. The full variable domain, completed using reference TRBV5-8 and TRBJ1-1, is EAGVTQSPTHLIKTRGQQATLRCSPISGHTSVYWYQQALGLGLQFLLWYDEGEERNRGNFPPRFSGRQFPNYSSELNVNALELEDSALYLCANLRSRVNTEAFFGQGTRLTVV.

CDR3 in DNA: TGTGCCACCAGCAGAGATGGGGTACCTTATGGCTACACCTTC. Translated, it gives CATSRDGVPYGYTF. The chain employs TRBV15 and TRBJ1-2; D ambiguous. Germline V lookup: CDR1 LNHNV, CDR2 YYDKDF (reference sequence). CDR3 length: 14 amino acids. The V gene lost 0 bases and the J gene lost 5 bases, with 10 bases spanning the gap.

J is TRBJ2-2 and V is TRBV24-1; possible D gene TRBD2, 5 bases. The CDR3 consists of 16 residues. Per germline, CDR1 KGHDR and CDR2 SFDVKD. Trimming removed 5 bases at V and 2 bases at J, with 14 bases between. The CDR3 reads CATSALPGTNTGELFF. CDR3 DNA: TGTGCCACCAGTGCCCTTCCGGGAACAAACACCGGGGAGCTGTTTTTT.

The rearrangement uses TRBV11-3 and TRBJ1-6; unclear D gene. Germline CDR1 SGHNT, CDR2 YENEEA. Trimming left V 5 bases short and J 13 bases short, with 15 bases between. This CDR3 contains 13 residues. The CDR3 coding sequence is TGTGCCAGCAGCCCAGGCCCGACGAGGCCCCTCCACTTT. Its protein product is CASSPGPTRPLHF.

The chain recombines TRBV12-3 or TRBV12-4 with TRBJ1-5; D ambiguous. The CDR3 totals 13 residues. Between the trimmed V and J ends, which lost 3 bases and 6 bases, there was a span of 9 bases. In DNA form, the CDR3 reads TGTGCCAGCAGTTTGAAAACTACTCAGCCCCAGCATTTT. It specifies CASSLKTTQPQHF.

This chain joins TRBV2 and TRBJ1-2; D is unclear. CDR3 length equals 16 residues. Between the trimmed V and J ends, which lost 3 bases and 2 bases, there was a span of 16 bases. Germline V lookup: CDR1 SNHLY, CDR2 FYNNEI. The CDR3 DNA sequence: TGTGCCAGCAGTGAGGTTAGATACAATTCCAACTATGGCTACACCTTC. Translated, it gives CASSEVRYNSNYGYTF. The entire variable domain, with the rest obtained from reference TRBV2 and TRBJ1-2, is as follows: EPEVTQTPSHQVTQMGQEVILRCVPISNHLYFYWYRQILGQKVEFLVSFYNNEISEKSEIFDDQFSVERPDGSNFTLKIRSTKLEDSAMYFCASSEVRYNSNYGYTFGSGTRLTVV.

The CDR3 sequence is CASTPGQDTGELFF. The CDR3 coding sequence is TGTGCCAGCACCCCGGGGCAAGACACCGGGGAGCTGTTTTTT. The chain recombines TRBV7-8 with TRBJ2-2; D tentatively reads TRBD1 or TRBD2 (5 bases each). This CDR3 has 14 amino acids. V lost 7 bases and J lost 3, with 12 bases in between. Per the germline V gene, CDR1 is SGHVS and CDR2 is FQNEAQ.

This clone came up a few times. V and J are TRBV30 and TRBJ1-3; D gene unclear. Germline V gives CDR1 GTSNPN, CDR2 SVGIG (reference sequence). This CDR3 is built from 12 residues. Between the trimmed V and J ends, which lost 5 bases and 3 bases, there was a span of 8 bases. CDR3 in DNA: TGTGCCTGGTCCTCACTTGGAAACACCATATATTTT. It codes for CAWSSLGNTIYF.

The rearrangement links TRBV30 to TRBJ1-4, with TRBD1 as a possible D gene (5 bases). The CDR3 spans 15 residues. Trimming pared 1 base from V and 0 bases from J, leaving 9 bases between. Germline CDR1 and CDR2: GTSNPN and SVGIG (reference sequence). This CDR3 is CAWSGQPSTNEKLFF. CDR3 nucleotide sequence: TGTGCCTGGAGTGGACAGCCCTCAACTAATGAAAAACTGTTTTTT. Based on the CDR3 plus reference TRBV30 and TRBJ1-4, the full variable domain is SQTIHQWPATLVQPVGSPLSLECTVEGTSNPNLYWYRQAAGRGLQLLFYSVGIGQISSEVPQNLSASRPQDRQFILSSKKLLLSDSGFYLCAWSGQPSTNEKLFFGSGTQLSVL.

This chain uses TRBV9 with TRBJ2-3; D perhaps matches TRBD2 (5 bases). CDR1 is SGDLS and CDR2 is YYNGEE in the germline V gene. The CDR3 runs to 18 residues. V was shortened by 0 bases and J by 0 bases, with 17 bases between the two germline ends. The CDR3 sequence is CASSVARQTIPSTDTQYF. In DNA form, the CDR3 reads TGTGCCAGCAGCGTAGCTAGGCAGACTATCCCTAGCACAGATACGCAGTATTTT.

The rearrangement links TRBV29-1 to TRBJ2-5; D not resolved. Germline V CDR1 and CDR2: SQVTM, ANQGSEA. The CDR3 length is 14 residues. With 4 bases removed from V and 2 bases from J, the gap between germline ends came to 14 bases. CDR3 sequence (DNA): TGCAGCGTTGCCCTCTGGGTTTCACAAGAGACCCAGTACTTC. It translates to CSVALWVSQETQYF.

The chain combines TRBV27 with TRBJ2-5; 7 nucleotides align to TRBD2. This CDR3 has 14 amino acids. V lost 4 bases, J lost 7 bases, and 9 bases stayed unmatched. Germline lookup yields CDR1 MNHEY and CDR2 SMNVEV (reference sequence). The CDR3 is CASSSSGEGRTQYF. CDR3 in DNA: TGTGCCAGCAGTTCCTCGGGGGAGGGCCGGACCCAGTACTTC.

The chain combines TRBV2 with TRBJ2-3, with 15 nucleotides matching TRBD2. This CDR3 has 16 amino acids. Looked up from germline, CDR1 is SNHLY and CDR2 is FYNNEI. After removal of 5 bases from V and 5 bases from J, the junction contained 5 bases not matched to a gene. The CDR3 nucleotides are TGTGCCAGCAGTCCCGGACTAGCGGGGGGGTTAGATACGCAGTATTTT. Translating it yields CASSPGLAGGLDTQYF.

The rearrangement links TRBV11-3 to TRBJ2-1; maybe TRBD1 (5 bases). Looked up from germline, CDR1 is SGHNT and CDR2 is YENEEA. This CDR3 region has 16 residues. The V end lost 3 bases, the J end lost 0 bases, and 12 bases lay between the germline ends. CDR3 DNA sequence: TGTGCCAGCAGCTTGCAGGGCCTTAGCTCCTACAATGAGCAGTTCTTC. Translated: CASSLQGLSSYNEQFF.

The CDR3 DNA sequence: TGTGCCATCAGTGAGTCGACAGAGTACCAAGAGACCCAGTACTTC. Translated: CAISESTEYQETQYF. This chain connects TRBV10-3 to TRBJ2-5; TRBD1 might be the D (5 bases). Germline CDR1 ENHRY, CDR2 SYGVKD. The V and J ends lost 0 bases and 0 bases respectively, with 8 bases between them. The CDR3 consists of 15 residues.

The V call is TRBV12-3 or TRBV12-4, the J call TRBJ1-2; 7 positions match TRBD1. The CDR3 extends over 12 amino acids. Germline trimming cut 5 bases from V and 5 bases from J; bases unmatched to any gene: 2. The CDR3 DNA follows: TGTGCCAGCAGTAGCAGGGGGTATGGCTACACCTTC. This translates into CASSSRGYGYTF.

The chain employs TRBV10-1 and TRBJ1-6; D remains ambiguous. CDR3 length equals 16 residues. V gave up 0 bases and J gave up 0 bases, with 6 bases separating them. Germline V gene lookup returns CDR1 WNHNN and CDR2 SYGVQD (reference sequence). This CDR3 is CASSESVSSYNSPLHF. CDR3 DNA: TGCGCCAGCAGTGAGTCAGTGAGCTCCTATAATTCACCCCTCCACTTT.

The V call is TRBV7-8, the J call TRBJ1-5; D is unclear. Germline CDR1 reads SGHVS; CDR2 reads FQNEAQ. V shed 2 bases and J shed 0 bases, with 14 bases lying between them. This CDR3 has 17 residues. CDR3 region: CASSLRHPGDSNQPQHF. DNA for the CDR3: TGTGCCAGCAGCTTAAGGCATCCAGGCGATAGCAATCAGCCCCAGCATTTT.

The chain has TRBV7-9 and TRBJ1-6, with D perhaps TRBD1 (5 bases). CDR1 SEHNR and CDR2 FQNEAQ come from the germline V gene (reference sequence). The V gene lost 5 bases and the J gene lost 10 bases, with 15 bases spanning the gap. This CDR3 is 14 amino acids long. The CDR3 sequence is CASSPGTPGSPLHF. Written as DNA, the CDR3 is TGTGCCAGCAGCCCTGGGACTCCCGGGTCACCCCTCCACTTT.

CDR3 sequence reads: CASSFQETQYF. CDR3 bases: TGTGCCAGCAGCTTCCAAGAGACCCAGTACTTC. This chain connects TRBV13 to TRBJ2-5, with D unresolved. This CDR3 is built from 11 residues. Between the trimmed V and J ends, which lost 3 bases and 1 base, there was a span of 0 bases. Germline CDR1 PRHDT, CDR2 FYEKMQ (reference sequence). The variable domain in full, completed from reference TRBV13 and TRBJ2-5, reads AAGVIQSPRHLIKEKRETATLKCYPIPRHDTVYWYQQGPGQDPQFLISFYEKMQSDKGSIPDRFSAQQFSDYHSELNMSSLELGDSALYFCASSFQETQYFGPGTRLLVL.

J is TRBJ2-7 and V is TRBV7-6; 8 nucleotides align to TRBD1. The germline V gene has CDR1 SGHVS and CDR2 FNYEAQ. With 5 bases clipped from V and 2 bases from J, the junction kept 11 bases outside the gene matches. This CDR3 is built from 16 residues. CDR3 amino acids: CASSPAAGTGTYEQYF. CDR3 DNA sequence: TGTGCCAGCAGCCCGGCTGCCGGGACAGGAACCTACGAGCAGTACTTC.

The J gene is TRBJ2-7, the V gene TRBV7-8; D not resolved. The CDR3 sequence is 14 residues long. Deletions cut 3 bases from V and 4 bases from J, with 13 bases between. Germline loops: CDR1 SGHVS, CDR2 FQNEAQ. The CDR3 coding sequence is TGTGCCAGCAGCTTCGATCCCATTTTATACGAGCAGTACTTC. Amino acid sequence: CASSFDPILYEQYF. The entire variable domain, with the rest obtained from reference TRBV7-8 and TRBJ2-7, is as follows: GAGVSQSPRYKVAKRGQDVALRCDPISGHVSLFWYQQALGQGPEFLTYFQNEAQLDKSGLPSDRFFAERPEGSVSTLKIQRTQQEDSAVYLCASSFDPILYEQYFGPGTRLTVT.

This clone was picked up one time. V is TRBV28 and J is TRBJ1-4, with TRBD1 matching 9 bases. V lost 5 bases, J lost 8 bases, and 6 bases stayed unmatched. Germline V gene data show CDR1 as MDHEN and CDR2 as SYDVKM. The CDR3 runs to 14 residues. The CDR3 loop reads CASSPGTGLEKLFF. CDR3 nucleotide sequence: TGTGCCAGCAGTCCCGGGACAGGGTTAGAAAAACTGTTTTTT.

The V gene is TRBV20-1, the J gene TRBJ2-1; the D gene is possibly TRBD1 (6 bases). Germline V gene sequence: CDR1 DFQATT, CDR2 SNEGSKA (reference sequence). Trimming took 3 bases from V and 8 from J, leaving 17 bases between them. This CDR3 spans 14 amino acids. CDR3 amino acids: CSASRGTTSDEQFF. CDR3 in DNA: TGCAGTGCTAGTAGGGGGACAACTAGTGATGAGCAGTTCTTC.